Below are 18 T cell receptor beta chains sequenced from a single sample in a study of cytomegalovirus exposure and HLA in healthy donors (dated by TCRdb to about 2017). Receptors were amplified or captured by the immunoSEQ multiplex PCR assay. For the multiplex PCR, a mixture combining 60 forward primers for TCR Vbeta segments and 13 reverse primers for TCR Jbeta segments was used. The source is immuneACCESS, and TCRdb retained only in-frame sequences with V and J called. Part of the clones is not carried over; for the studies checked, unresolved V genes explain less than half of this, and the remainder is unexplained. The sample's own table lists about 39,000 clones. The ten top clones hold approximately 3% of the sample. The specimen sequenced was PBMCs. The receptors originated from a woman aged 25-40 years in good health and CMV-seropositive.

The chain employs TRBV4-1 and TRBJ2-3; D may be TRBD1 (6 bases). V lost 6 bases and J 0 bases, leaving 13 bases between the germline ends. Germline lookup yields CDR1 MGHRA and CDR2 YSYEKL. The CDR3 extends over 15 amino acids. CDR3 coding DNA: TGCGCCAGCAGGAAACAGGGATGGAGCACAGATACGCAGTATTTT. This sequence encodes CASRKQGWSTDTQYF.

The gene calls are TRBV18 and TRBJ1-2, with TRBD1 as a possible D gene (5 bases). Trimming left V 3 bases short and J 0 bases short, with 11 bases between. Germline V gene sequence: CDR1 KGHSH, CDR2 LQKENI. The CDR3 is 15 amino acids. The CDR3, as DNA: TGTGCCAGCTCACCGGGCAGGGCCCCTAACTATGGCTACACCTTC. Amino acids: CASSPGRAPNYGYTF.

This chain connects TRBV30 to TRBJ2-6; 7 bases are a match to TRBD1. Germline CDR1 reads GTSNPN; CDR2 reads SVGIG (reference sequence). The CDR3 consists of 17 residues. The J segment lost 0 bases and the V segment lost 4 bases, leaving 9 bases of the junction unmatched. The CDR3 DNA sequence: TGTGCCTGGACACTACGGGACAGCCGCTCTGGGGCCAACGTCCTGACTTTC. Its protein is CAWTLRDSRSGANVLTF. Full variable domain (missing parts from reference TRBV30 and TRBJ2-6): SQTIHQWPATLVQPVGSPLSLECTVEGTSNPNLYWYRQAAGRGLQLLFYSVGIGQISSEVPQNLSASRPQDRQFILSSKKLLLSDSGFYLCAWTLRDSRSGANVLTFGAGSRLTVL.

The rearrangement uses TRBV5-1 and TRBJ1-1; tentative D call: TRBD1 (5 bases). Germline CDR1 reads SGHRS; CDR2 reads YFSETQ. The germline V and J ends were trimmed by 2 bases and 2 bases, with 10 bases remaining between them. The CDR3 extends over 14 amino acids. The CDR3 coding sequence is TGCGCCAGCAGCTTACAAACAGGTAACACTGAAGCTTTCTTT. As protein: CASSLQTGNTEAFF.

CDR3 DNA: TGTGCCAGCAGCGGACAGGGGGGCAATCAGCCCCAGCATTTT. Protein: CASSGQGGNQPQHF. This chain links TRBV7-2 with TRBJ1-5; 10 nucleotides match TRBD1. This CDR3 has 14 residues. Germline V gene sequence: CDR1 SGHTA, CDR2 FQGNSA. V shed 5 bases and J 2 bases; nucleotides not matched to a gene: 0. Filled out from reference TRBV7-2 and TRBJ1-5, the complete variable domain reads GAGVSQSPSNKVTEKGKDVELRCDPISGHTALYWYRQSLGQGLEFLIYFQGNSAPDKSGLPSDRFSAERTGGSVSTLTIQRTQQEDSAVYLCASSGQGGNQPQHFGDGTRLSIL.

The V call is TRBV4-2, the J call TRBJ2-3; D may be TRBD2 (6 bases). Trimming shortened V by 1 base and J by 3 bases, and 14 bases separated the two germline ends. The CDR3 consists of 16 residues. In germline, CDR1 is LGHNA, CDR2 YNFKEQ. The CDR3 protein is CASSQGVAGRTDTQYF. In DNA, the CDR3 is TGTGCCAGCAGCCAAGGGGTGGCGGGGAGGACAGATACGCAGTATTTT.

The chain uses TRBV11-2 and TRBJ2-7, with D possibly matching TRBD2 (5 bases). Looked up from germline, CDR1 is SGHAT and CDR2 is FQNNGV. The CDR3 sequence is 14 residues long. V lost 1 base and J 2 bases, leaving 9 bases between the germline ends. The CDR3: CASSLVSGTYEQYF. Here the CDR3 DNA reads TGTGCCAGCAGCTTAGTTTCCGGGACCTACGAGCAGTACTTC.

The chain recombines TRBV2 with TRBJ2-7; TRBD1 aligns across 9 bases. V lost 1 base and J lost 9; bases outside the gene matches: 10. Looked up from germline, CDR1 is SNHLY and CDR2 is FYNNEI. CDR3 length: 15 residues. CDR3 DNA: TGTGCCAGCAGTGAAGGGGGACAGGGCCCTTATCGGCAGTACTTC. Its protein is CASSEGGQGPYRQYF.

The chain links TRBV10-3 to TRBJ1-5; D unclear. V was pared by 7 bases and J by 3 bases, with 10 bases between. The CDR3 sequence is 13 residues long. From germline, CDR1 is ENHRY and CDR2 SYGVKD. CDR3 DNA: TGTGCCATCACTGGCAGTCACAATCAGCCCCAGCATTTT. Translated, it gives CAITGSHNQPQHF.

The J gene is TRBJ1-1, the V gene TRBV7-2; D is unclear. The CDR3 sequence is 15 residues long. Looked up from germline, CDR1 is SGHTA and CDR2 is FQGNSA. Trimming took 2 bases from V and 1 from J, leaving 11 bases between them. CDR3 sequence: CASSLFRGRNTEAFF. In DNA, the CDR3 is TGTGCCAGCAGCTTATTTCGCGGGCGGAACACTGAAGCTTTCTTT.

The rearrangement joins TRBV19 to TRBJ1-3; 10 bases line up with TRBD1. The germline CDR1 and CDR2 sequences are LNHDA and SQIVND (reference sequence). This CDR3 comprises 16 residues. V shed 7 bases and J 0 bases; nucleotides not matched to a gene: 6. CDR3 protein: CASTTGGPSSGNTIYF. The CDR3 DNA follows: TGTGCCAGTACGACAGGGGGCCCTTCCTCTGGAAACACCATATATTTT.

The chain recombines TRBV5-1 with TRBJ2-5, with 11 nucleotides matching TRBD2. This CDR3 contains 15 residues. Germline V gene sequence: CDR1 SGHRS, CDR2 YFSETQ. The V segment lost 5 bases and the J segment 4 bases; nucleotides outside the gene matches: 7. The CDR3 sequence is CASSRILAGGETQYF. Written as DNA, the CDR3 is TGCGCCAGCAGTCGAATCCTAGCGGGGGGAGAGACCCAGTACTTC.

The chain combines TRBV6-5 with TRBJ1-5, with TRBD1 as a possible D gene (6 bases). The CDR3 runs 14 residues. Trimming left V 6 bases short and J 4 bases short, with 13 bases between. Germline V lookup: CDR1 MNHEY, CDR2 SVGAGI. As DNA, the CDR3 is TGTGCCAGCAGGGCCGGGACACTTAATCAGCCCCAGCATTTT. This encodes CASRAGTLNQPQHF.

CDR3 nucleotide sequence: TGTGCCAGCCGGGCCTACTGGGGGGACGAGCAGTACTTC. It encodes CASRAYWGDEQYF. The chain uses TRBV2 and TRBJ2-7; TRBD2 is a possible D gene (6 bases). This CDR3 region has 13 residues. V was trimmed by 8 bases and J by 5 bases, leaving 16 bases between them. Per germline, CDR1 SNHLY and CDR2 FYNNEI.

The chain joins TRBV28 to TRBJ1-2; perhaps TRBD1 as D (6 bases). Looked up from germline, CDR1 is MDHEN and CDR2 is SYDVKM. V lost 5 bases and J lost 8, with 9 bases in between. This CDR3 comprises 11 residues. CDR3 bases: TGTGCCAGCAGTGACCAGGGGGGCTACACCTTC. Its protein is CASSDQGGYTF.

The V call is TRBV27, the J call TRBJ1-5, with TRBD1 matching 10 bases. Germline CDR1 MNHEY, CDR2 SMNVEV (reference sequence). V lost 5 bases to trimming and J lost 4 bases; unmatched junction nucleotides: 8. The length of the CDR3 is 16 residues. CDR3: CASSTLRTGGNQPQHF. The CDR3 DNA follows: TGTGCCAGCAGTACCCTTCGGACAGGGGGTAATCAGCCCCAGCATTTT.

This chain connects TRBV5-1 to TRBJ1-1; D ambiguous. This CDR3 has 12 residues. Germline CDR1 is SGHRS and CDR2 is YFSETQ. V was trimmed by 0 bases and J by 11 bases, leaving 11 bases between them. CDR3 sequence reads: CASSLAVKLAFF. The CDR3 DNA reads as TGCGCCAGCAGCTTGGCGGTTAAATTGGCTTTCTTT.

The J gene is TRBJ2-7, the V gene TRBV5-6, with a weak D call TRBD2 (6 bases). Trimming cost V 4 bases and J 3 bases, with 17 bases left between them. The length of the CDR3 is 15 residues. Germline CDR1 is SGHDT and CDR2 is YYEEEE. CDR3 DNA sequence: TGTGCCAGCAGCCCCGCGGGGAGACGGATCTACGAGCAGTACTTC. As protein: CASSPAGRRIYEQYF.